The sequence of this T cell receptor (beta chain) was determined in a study of T cells after posttransplantation cyclophosphamide. Whole-study findings and limits: Later blood repertoires were often dominated by clones from the donor CD8+ memory compartment. Recipient CMV seropositivity and CMV reactivation strongly tracked TRB clonality. Skin or GI-infiltrating T cells shared few TRB sequences with blood.

As to this clone: Its antigen is as yet unknown.

This CDR3 has 15 amino acids. Sequenced by immunoSEQ multiplex PCR; TCRdb stores in-frame clones only, minus some. The sample lists thousands of clones, nearly 99% seen once, with approximately 0.25% in the top ten. Source material: naive CD8+ T cells sorted from PBMCs. The chain links TRBV21-1 to TRBJ2-1; the table's TRBD2 call for D was not verified on the DNA. TRBV21-1 is shown as a pseudogene. The sequence was collected from a man aged 50 or older in good health, CMV-negative, and a related stem cell transplant donor. In nucleotides, the CDR3 is TGTGCCAGCAGCAAATGCGGGAGGGCCTACAATGAGCAGTTCTTC. Its protein is CASSKCGRAYNEQFF.